This T cell receptor (beta chain) was documented in a study of T-cell reconstitution after alpha-beta-depleted transplantation in children. CDR1 MDHEN and CDR2 SYDVKM come from the germline V gene. This CDR3 has 18 amino acids. The V segment lost 6 bases and the J segment 8 bases; nucleotides outside the gene matches: 19. Study-level points and caveats: When one year had passed after transplant, most T-cell counts and diversity came from newly produced T cells. Some patients' high day-60 TCRbeta diversity was traced to surviving recipient T cells and thymic progenitors. About two months after transplant, alpha-beta T cells reportedly came from several hundred expanded graft clones.

Researchers prepared the TCRbeta library using unique molecular identifiers, the study reports. Via MiXCR, TCRdb re-called the PCR reads, giving one row per CDR3 protein. The sample has 280,000 or so distinct CDR3 sequences, roughly 12% seen once. This clonotype was detected many times. Its antigen is unidentified. Sample: peripheral blood, taken 180 days after TCRalphabeta/CD19-depleted stem cell transplant. J is TRBJ2-1 and V is TRBV28; 10 bases match TRBD2. This TCR was recovered from a male patient aged 2-15 years who had a stem cell transplant for chronic granulomatous disease, so the T cells may come from the graft donor. The CDR3 reads CASRAGSSASGRLYEQFF. The CDR3 nucleotides read TGTGCCAGCAGGGCAGGGAGCTCGGCTAGCGGGAGACTCTATGAGCAGTTCTTC.